The subject of this entry is one T cell receptor beta chain. The record originates from a study of blood T cell repertoires in COVID-19. For the study at large: Material from acute and convalescent COVID-19 was sourced from the United States, Italy and Spain. Nucleic acid was either cDNA or gDNA, and it came from T cells, B-cell-depleted T cells, or PBMCs.

In the original processing: Amplified reference gene primers provided the basis for estimating nucleated cell counts. The table came from immunoSEQ multiplex PCR; TCRdb's copy has only in-frame clones and leaves some out. V, J and clone size are those of that table, while D and trimming were read from the DNA. This table holds under 110,000 clones, more than 70% found once. With 2 bases removed from V and 7 bases from J, the gap between germline ends came to 10 bases. CDR1 and CDR2 (germline): SGHRS, YFSETQ. CDR3 length equals 14 residues. The chain recombines TRBV5-1 with TRBJ1-6; D gene unclear. The sequencing sample was made of peripheral blood. The receptor comes from a woman aged 25 to 45 with acute or convalescent COVID-19. CDR3 sequence reads: CASSFSSENSPLHF. CDR3 nucleotides: TGCGCCAGCAGCTTCTCCTCGGAGAATTCACCCCTCCACTTT.